The 23 T cell receptor beta chains below were found in one sample sequenced in a study of cytomegalovirus exposure and HLA in healthy donors listed by TCRdb under 2017. Library preparation was by the immunoSEQ multiplex PCR assay. The multiplex PCR relied on a mix of 60 forward primers for TCR Vbeta segments and 13 reverse primers for TCR Jbeta segments. TCRdb provides this immuneACCESS table in a form limited to in-frame rearrangements. Some clones are lacking; in checked studies, under half of them reflect an unresolved V gene, and why the rest are absent is not known. Here the sample has more than 150,000 clones; approximately 88% occur a single time. The top ten constitute 0.2% to 0.3% of the sample. The sequencing sample was made of PBMCs. The receptors stem from a boy aged 5-17 years in good health and CMV-seronegative.

This chain joins TRBV4-1 and TRBJ2-1, with D possibly being TRBD1 (6 bases). CDR1 MGHRA and CDR2 YSYEKL come from the germline V gene. Between the trimmed V and J ends, which lost 0 bases and 3 bases, there was a span of 15 bases. The CDR3 runs 17 residues. CDR3 region: CASSQDPKGHSYNEQFF. The CDR3 DNA follows: TGCGCCAGCAGCCAAGACCCTAAGGGACATAGCTACAATGAGCAGTTCTTC.

The chain employs TRBV29-1 and TRBJ2-7; perhaps TRBD1 as D (5 bases). Germline V lookup: CDR1 SQVTM, CDR2 ANQGSEA. Trimming cost V 6 bases and J 4 bases, with 16 bases left between them. The CDR3 is 13 residues long. Written as DNA, the CDR3 is TGCAGCGTCGAGGACACCAATTTATACGAGCAGTACTTC. Translated, it gives CSVEDTNLYEQYF.

The V and J genes are TRBV7-9 and TRBJ1-2, with 9 bases aligning to TRBD1. J was trimmed by 4 bases and V by 5 bases; bases with no gene match: 11. This CDR3 region has 16 residues. Per the germline V gene, CDR1 is SEHNR and CDR2 is FQNEAQ (reference sequence). In DNA, the CDR3 is TGTGCCAGCAGCCTCACGGCGGGACAGGGTACCTATGGCTACACCTTC. This gives the protein CASSLTAGQGTYGYTF.

J is TRBJ1-1 and V is TRBV29-1; D gene uncertain. The CDR3 has 15 amino acids. Germline V lookup: CDR1 SQVTM, CDR2 ANQGSEA. The V end was cut by 3 bases, the J end by 0 bases, with 14 bases between. The CDR3 is CSVESRISMNTEAFF. As DNA, the CDR3 is TGCAGCGTTGAGTCTAGGATTTCCATGAACACTGAAGCTTTCTTT.

In nucleotides, the CDR3 is TGTGCCAGCAGGACCGGGACAGCTAACACCGGGGAGCTGTTTTTT. Its translation is CASRTGTANTGELFF. The chain is built from TRBV5-5 and TRBJ2-2; TRBD1 matches at 7 bases. The CDR3 sequence is 15 residues long. The V gene end was trimmed by 5 bases and the J gene end by 2 bases; junction bases not matched to a gene: 6. Per germline, CDR1 SGHKS and CDR2 YYEKEE (reference sequence).

The chain recombines TRBV5-8 with TRBJ2-7; possibly TRBD2 for D (5 bases). The CDR3 is 12 amino acids. V lost 7 bases, J lost 4 bases, and 12 bases lay in between. Germline V lookup: CDR1 SGHTS, CDR2 YDEGEE. The chain's CDR3 is CASRGQLYEQYF. CDR3 coding DNA: TGTGCCAGCCGAGGGCAGTTATACGAGCAGTACTTC.

This clone was picked up one time. V usage is TRBV29-1 and J usage is TRBJ2-3; 15 positions agree with TRBD2. The CDR3 covers 14 residues. Per germline, CDR1 SQVTM and CDR2 ANQGSEA. V lost 6 bases, J lost 8 bases, and 6 bases stayed unmatched. CDR3 loop: CSVDGGLAGGTQYF. The CDR3 DNA follows: TGCAGCGTAGACGGGGGACTAGCGGGAGGTACGCAGTATTTT.

The CDR3 loop is CASRPTGNYGYTF. CDR3 DNA: TGTGCCAGCAGACCGACAGGGAACTATGGCTACACCTTC. This chain uses TRBV5-4 with TRBJ1-2; 7 bases fit TRBD1. From germline, CDR1 is SGHNT and CDR2 YYREEE (reference sequence). Trimming removed 5 bases from V and 2 bases from J; junction bases left unmatched: 3. The CDR3 has 13 residues. Variable domain in full (rest from reference TRBV5-4 and TRBJ1-2): ETGVTQSPTHLIKTRGQQVTLRCSSQSGHNTVSWYQQALGQGPQFIFQYYREEENGRGNFPPRFSGLQFPNYSSELNVNALELDDSALYLCASRPTGNYGYTFGSGTRLTVV.

This clone occurred once. The chain joins TRBV13 to TRBJ1-1; 8 bases map to TRBD1. CDR1 PRHDT and CDR2 FYEKMQ come from the germline V gene (reference sequence). V lost 5 bases to trimming and J lost 9 bases; unmatched junction nucleotides: 5. The CDR3 is made up of 12 amino acids. This CDR3 reads CASSLRQGQAFF. The CDR3 DNA reads as TGTGCCAGCAGCCTACGACAGGGGCAAGCTTTCTTT.

The rearrangement uses TRBV28 and TRBJ1-1, with D hard to call. The CDR3 is made up of 15 amino acids. CDR1 is MDHEN, CDR2 SYDVKM, per germline. V gave up 1 base and J gave up 5 bases, with 14 bases separating them. CDR3 in DNA: TGTGCCAGCAGTTTATCGGAGGGAGGAAGGACTGAAGCTTTCTTT. It codes for CASSLSEGGRTEAFF. Complete variable domain (other parts from reference TRBV28 and TRBJ1-1): DVKVTQSSRYLVKRTGEKVFLECVQDMDHENMFWYRQDPGLGLRLIYFSYDVKMKEKGDIPEGYSVSREKKERFSLILESASTNQTSMYLCASSLSEGGRTEAFFGQGTRLTVV.

This chain connects TRBV19 to TRBJ1-5; D call uncertain. Per the germline V gene, CDR1 is LNHDA and CDR2 is SQIVND (reference sequence). The CDR3 runs 15 residues. The V and J ends lost 7 bases and 3 bases respectively, with 16 bases between them. The CDR3 spells CASTGRITPNQPQHF. The CDR3 DNA is TGTGCCAGTACTGGCAGAATCACCCCCAATCAGCCCCAGCATTTT.

The table lists this clone with a count of one. CDR3 DNA sequence: TGCGCCAGCAGCTCAAAGGGACAGTCGAATTCACCCCTCCACTTT. Protein: CASSSKGQSNSPLHF. This chain links TRBV5-1 with TRBJ1-6; 7 bases match TRBD1. The CDR3 is 15 amino acids. Per germline, CDR1 SGHRS and CDR2 YFSETQ. J lost 7 bases, V lost 3 bases, and 7 bases had no gene match. Drawing the rest from reference TRBV5-1 and TRBJ1-6, the complete variable domain is KAGVTQTPRYLIKTRGQQVTLSCSPISGHRSVSWYQQTPGQGLQFLFEYFSETQRNKGNFPGRFSGRQFSNSRSEMNVSTLELGDSALYLCASSSKGQSNSPLHFGNGTRLTVT.

There are a few counts of this clone. J is TRBJ1-1 and V is TRBV5-1; D is unclear. Trimming took 4 bases from V and 0 from J, leaving 19 bases between them. CDR1 is SGHRS and CDR2 is YFSETQ in the germline V gene. This CDR3 has 17 amino acids. This chain's CDR3 is CASSLALARSMNTEAFF. DNA of the CDR3: TGCGCCAGCAGCCTGGCTTTGGCACGTAGCATGAACACTGAAGCTTTCTTT. The full variable domain, in which reference TRBV5-1 and TRBJ1-1 provide the parts outside the CDR3, is KAGVTQTPRYLIKTRGQQVTLSCSPISGHRSVSWYQQTPGQGLQFLFEYFSETQRNKGNFPGRFSGRQFSNSRSEMNVSTLELGDSALYLCASSLALARSMNTEAFFGQGTRLTVV.

V gene TRBV2 combines with J gene TRBJ2-1; tentative D call: TRBD1 (7 bases). Trimming removed 3 bases at V and 2 bases at J, with 14 bases between. CDR3 length: 16 residues. Germline CDR1 and CDR2: SNHLY and FYNNEI. For the CDR3, the DNA is TGTGCCAGCAGTGAGAGTCAGGGGGGAGCCTACAATGAGCAGTTCTTC. Its translation: CASSESQGGAYNEQFF.

The chain uses TRBV6-6 and TRBJ2-7; 9 bases fit TRBD2. The CDR3 runs to 15 residues. Germline V gene sequence: CDR1 MNHNY, CDR2 SVGAGI (reference sequence). V trimming: 4 bases; J trimming: 0 bases; junction bases outside the gene matches: 4. The CDR3 region has the DNA TGTGCCAGCAGTTCCACTAGCGGGTTCTCCTACGAGCAGTACTTC. Translated, it gives CASSSTSGFSYEQYF.

The chain recombines TRBV6-1 with TRBJ1-6; perhaps TRBD1 as D (6 bases). Germline V lookup: CDR1 MNHNS, CDR2 SASEGT. This CDR3 is built from 16 residues. Trimming left V 2 bases short and J 7 bases short, with 15 bases between. The CDR3 is CASSERGASRNSPLHF. In nucleotides, the CDR3 is TGTGCCAGCAGTGAACGGGGGGCGAGTAGAAATTCACCCCTCCACTTT.

The rearrangement joins TRBV19 to TRBJ2-1; TRBD2 aligns across 7 bases. Germline-derived CDR1 and CDR2 are LNHDA and SQIVND (reference sequence). V trimming: 6 bases; J trimming: 7 bases; junction bases outside the gene matches: 12. There are 15 residues in the CDR3. This CDR3 is CASRPGAGDGNEQFF. In nucleotides, the CDR3 is TGTGCCAGTAGACCCGGGGCGGGAGATGGAAATGAGCAGTTCTTC.

J is TRBJ2-7 and V is TRBV29-1, with 10 bases that match TRBD1. The CDR3 loop spans 13 amino acids. Germline trimming cut 3 bases from V and 3 bases from J; bases unmatched to any gene: 2. From germline, CDR1 is SQVTM and CDR2 ANQGSEA. The CDR3 nucleotides are TGCAGCGTTGAGGGACAGGGGAACTACGAGCAGTACTTC. Encoded protein: CSVEGQGNYEQYF.

The chain links TRBV5-6 to TRBJ2-5, with 9 nucleotides matching TRBD2. The length of the CDR3 is 15 residues. Per the germline V gene, CDR1 is SGHDT and CDR2 is YYEEEE. V was clipped by 4 bases and J by 4 bases; unmatched bases: 8. The CDR3 bases are TGTGCCAGCAGCCCACCGGGACTAGCAAGAGAGACCCAGTACTTC. It yields the protein CASSPPGLARETQYF.

The chain joins TRBV10-3 to TRBJ2-7; 10 bases map to TRBD2. V lost 5 bases and J lost 5; bases outside the gene matches: 6. The CDR3 is 14 amino acids. Germline V lookup: CDR1 ENHRY, CDR2 SYGVKD. In DNA, the CDR3 is TGTGCCATCAGTCCGACTAGCGGGTCACACGAGCAGTACTTC. As protein: CAISPTSGSHEQYF.

The gene calls are TRBV30 and TRBJ1-1; maybe TRBD1 (5 bases). The CDR3 is made up of 15 amino acids. V lost 2 bases, J lost 0 bases, and 13 bases lay in between. Germline V gives CDR1 GTSNPN, CDR2 SVGIG (reference sequence). CDR3: CAWSPGLIMNTEAFF. The CDR3, as DNA: TGTGCCTGGAGTCCGGGACTGATCATGAACACTGAAGCTTTCTTT.

The chain uses TRBV10-1 and TRBJ2-5, with 10 bases lining up with TRBD2. Germline loops: CDR1 WNHNN, CDR2 SYGVQD (reference sequence). The CDR3 is made up of 13 amino acids. The V segment lost 5 bases and the J segment 5 bases; nucleotides outside the gene matches: 2. Written as DNA, the CDR3 is TGCGCCAGCAGTCCTAGCGGGGGTGAGACCCAGTACTTC. It translates to CASSPSGGETQYF.

The chain links TRBV27 to TRBJ2-7; D is possibly TRBD1 (6 bases). Between the trimmed V and J ends, which lost 6 bases and 2 bases, there was a span of 11 bases. Germline assignment: CDR1 MNHEY and CDR2 SMNVEV (reference sequence). CDR3 length equals 13 residues. The CDR3, as DNA: TGTGCCAGCAGCGAAACAGGGACCTACGAGCAGTACTTC. Translated: CASSETGTYEQYF.